This entry lists 4 T cell receptor beta chains sequenced from one sample in a study of Graves' ophthalmopathy and Graves' hyperthyroidism. Beta-chain TCR CDR3 regions were amplified from RNA transcripts. HTBI primers primed a first-round RT-PCR, and a second-round multiplex PCR followed. TCRdb independently ran MiXCR on the multiplex PCR reads; one entry per CDR3 protein. The repertoire has roughly 610,000 distinct CDR3 sequences, about 24% of them found once; the top ten carry around 6.5%. Sequenced material: peripheral blood. These TCRs come from a woman aged 18-30 years with stable Graves' hyperthyroidism. Some clones in this sample may be carry-over from other donors' samples.

This clonotype was detected only a few times. This sequence may be a read error, since a much larger clone differs from it by one base. The rearrangement uses TRBV2 and TRBJ1-1; D remains unclear. Germline V CDR1 and CDR2: SNHLY, FYNNEI. The V and J ends lost 10 bases and 11 bases respectively, with 20 bases between them. The CDR3 runs 12 residues. The CDR3: CANKSLGSAAFF. In nucleotides, the CDR3 is TGTGCCAACAAATCCCTGGGCAGCGCGGCTTTCTTT.

The chain combines TRBV11-2 with TRBJ2-2, with 10 bases aligning to TRBD1. This CDR3 is 16 amino acids long. Germline values: CDR1 SGHAT, CDR2 FQNNGV. V was clipped by 5 bases and J by 7 bases; unmatched bases: 10. This CDR3 is CASSPRQGAKDGELFF. The DNA of the CDR3 is TGTGCCAGCAGCCCCAGACAGGGGGCGAAGGACGGGGAGCTGTTTTTT.

This clonotype was detected many times. This chain links TRBV28 with TRBJ1-2; D unresolved. Looked up from germline, CDR1 is MDHEN and CDR2 is SYDVKM. This CDR3 is 14 amino acids long. With 3 bases removed from V and 2 bases from J, the gap between germline ends came to 10 bases. CDR3 loop: CASSFESANYGYTF. The CDR3 bases are TGTGCCAGCAGTTTCGAGAGCGCAAACTATGGCTACACCTTC.

There are many counts of this clonotype. The chain joins TRBV4-1 to TRBJ2-7; D is unclear. This CDR3 contains 14 residues. CDR1 MGHRA and CDR2 YSYEKL come from the germline V gene. Deletions cut 2 bases from V and 0 bases from J, with 8 bases between. The CDR3 sequence: CASSQMVDSYEQYF. The CDR3 DNA reads TGCGCCAGCAGCCAAATGGTGGACTCCTACGAGCAGTACTTC.